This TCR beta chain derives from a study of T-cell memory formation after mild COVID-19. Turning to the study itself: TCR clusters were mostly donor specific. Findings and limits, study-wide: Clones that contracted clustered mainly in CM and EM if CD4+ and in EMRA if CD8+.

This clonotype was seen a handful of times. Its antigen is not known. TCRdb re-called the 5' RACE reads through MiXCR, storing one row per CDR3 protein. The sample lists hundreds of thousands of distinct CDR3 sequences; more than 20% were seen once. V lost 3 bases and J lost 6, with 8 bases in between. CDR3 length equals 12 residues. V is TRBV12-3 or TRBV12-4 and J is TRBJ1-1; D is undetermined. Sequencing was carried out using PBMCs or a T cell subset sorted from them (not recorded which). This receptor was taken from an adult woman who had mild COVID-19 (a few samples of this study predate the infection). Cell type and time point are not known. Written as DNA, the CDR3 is TGTGCCAGCAGTTTCCAGCCGGCTGAAGCTTTCTTT. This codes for CASSFQPAEAFF.